This T cell receptor beta chain emerged from a study of tumor and adjacent non-tumor tissue in lung cancer. Study as a whole: Samples averaged roughly 4.2 million productive TCRbeta reads each.

A modified ARM-PCR protocol with three rounds of nested PCR amplified TCRbeta. TCRdb processed the multiplex PCR reads anew with MiXCR; each CDR3 protein has one entry. The table includes about 80,000 distinct CDR3 sequences, 65% to 85% detected once. This sample's RNA came from whole unsorted tissue. This non-tumor lung sample came from over 3 cm beyond the tumor edge. As for this clonotype: Its ends do not fully match the called genes, so a read error is possible.

The length of the CDR3 is 13 residues. CDR1 and CDR2 from the germline V gene are DFQATT and SNEGSKA (reference sequence). The origin of this receptor is a man between 60 and 70 years old with non-small cell lung cancer. This chain links TRBV20-1 with TRBJ1-1; D call uncertain. Sequenced input: distant non-tumor lung tissue. CDR3 sequence (DNA): TGCAGTACTAGATCACATCAGAGTACTGATGCTATCTTT. Translation gives CSTRSHQSTDAIF.